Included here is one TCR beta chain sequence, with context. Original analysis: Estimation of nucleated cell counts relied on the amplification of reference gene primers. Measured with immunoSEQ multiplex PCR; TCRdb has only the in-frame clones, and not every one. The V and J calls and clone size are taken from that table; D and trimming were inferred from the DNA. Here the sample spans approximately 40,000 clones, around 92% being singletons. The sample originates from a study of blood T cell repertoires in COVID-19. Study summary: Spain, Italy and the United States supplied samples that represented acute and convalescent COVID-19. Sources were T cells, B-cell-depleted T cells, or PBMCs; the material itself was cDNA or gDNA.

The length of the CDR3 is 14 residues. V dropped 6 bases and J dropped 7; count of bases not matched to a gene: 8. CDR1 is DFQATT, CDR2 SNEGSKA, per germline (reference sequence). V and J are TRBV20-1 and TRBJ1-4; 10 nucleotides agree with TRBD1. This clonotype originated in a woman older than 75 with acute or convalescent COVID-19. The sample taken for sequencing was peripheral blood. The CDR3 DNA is TGCAGTGCCAGTCCCGACAGGGGGCGTGAAAAACTGTTTTTT. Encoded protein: CSASPDRGREKLFF.